Included here is one T cell receptor beta chain sequence, with context. Its target antigen remains unknown. The input lacks base qualities; no much larger clone sits a single base away. Whole blood was collected in K2EDTA tubes by collaborating institutions according to the institutions' own protocols. For TCRbeta analysis, collaborators shipped samples as frozen whole blood, isolated PBMCs, or DNA extracted from either of those sample types. The data stem from a study of blood T cell repertoires in COVID-19 (dated by TCRdb to 2019 to 2021). With regard to the full study: The collaborator samples originated in the United States, Italy and Spain and spanned the acute and convalescent phases of COVID-19. The material from the prospective study consisted of cDNA or gDNA derived from T cells, B-cell-depleted T cells, or PBMCs. Subjects who had been exposed to COVID-19, were actively infected with it, or had recovered from it provided the deeply sampled blood TCRbeta repertoires that made up the dataset. A freely available public database, intended as a resource for researchers studying the immune response to SARS-CoV-2, is where the repertoires were released. Samples came from the ongoing ImmuneRACE study (first 160 participants) plus 1,254 subjects from 6 global collaborators. The sample metadata nearly always contained a de-identified subject ID, COVID-19 status, age in years and sex. Where HLA class I and class II types were available, the types were taken from metadata supplied by the sample provider, not from assay-based typing.

The full study reports these points: The quantity of clinical and demographic metadata differed by source and by participant and was supplied without curation.

Trimmed from V: 3 bases; trimmed from J: 0 bases; junction bases lacking a gene match: 8. The germline V gene supplies CDR1 SNHLY and CDR2 FYNNEI. The cysteine opens and the phenylalanine closes a CDR3 of 17 amino acids. Kept here is only the CDR3 DNA, which spans 51 bases and is read in frame from base 1. TCRbeta CDR3 regions were amplified from genomic DNA using the immunoSEQ Assay, a bias-controlled multiplex PCR. From the authors' description of their analysis: Within the assay, amplification of reference gene primers was used to estimate how many nucleated cells each sample contained. Sequence reads were collapsed and filtered to measure the absolute abundance of every unique TCRbeta CDR3 rearrangement. Productive Simpson clonality was computed per sample as the square root of Simpson's diversity index over productive rearrangements. Here the immuneACCESS table is served through TCRdb, limited to in-frame sequences with V and J called. Missing clones are a known gap in these copies; in checked studies unresolved V genes cover under half, and the rest lacks a known reason. V, J and clone size derive from that table, while D and trimming were established from the DNA sequence. The sample table contains about 120,000 clones; only one count was recorded for approximately 82% of them. The ten largest clones capture 7.5% of the sample.

The sequencing sample was made of peripheral blood. The chain is made from TRBV2 and TRBJ2-4, with 7 central nucleotides matching TRBD2. This TCR was recovered from a man aged 70-80 years with active or convalescent COVID-19. The CDR3 has the sequence CASSDRGTTLAKNIQYF. The sequenced DNA is TGTGCCAGCAGTGATCGGGGGACTACCCTAGCCAAAAACATTCAGTACTTC.